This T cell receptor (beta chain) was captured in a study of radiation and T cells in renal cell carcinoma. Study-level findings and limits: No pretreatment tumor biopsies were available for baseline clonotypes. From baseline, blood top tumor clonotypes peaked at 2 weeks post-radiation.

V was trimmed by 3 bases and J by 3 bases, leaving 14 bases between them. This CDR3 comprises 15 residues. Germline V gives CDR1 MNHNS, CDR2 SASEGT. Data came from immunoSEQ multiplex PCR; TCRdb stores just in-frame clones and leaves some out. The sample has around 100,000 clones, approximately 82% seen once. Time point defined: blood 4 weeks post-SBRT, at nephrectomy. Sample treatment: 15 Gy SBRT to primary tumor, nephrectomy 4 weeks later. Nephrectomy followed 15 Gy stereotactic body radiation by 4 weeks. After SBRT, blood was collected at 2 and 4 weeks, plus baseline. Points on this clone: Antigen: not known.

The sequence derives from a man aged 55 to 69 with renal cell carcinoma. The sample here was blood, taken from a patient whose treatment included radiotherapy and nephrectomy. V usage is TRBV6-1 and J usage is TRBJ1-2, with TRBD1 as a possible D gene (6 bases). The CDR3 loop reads CASSDPGAVDYGYTF. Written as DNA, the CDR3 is TGTGCCAGCAGTGACCCGGGGGCGGTGGACTATGGCTACACCTTC.